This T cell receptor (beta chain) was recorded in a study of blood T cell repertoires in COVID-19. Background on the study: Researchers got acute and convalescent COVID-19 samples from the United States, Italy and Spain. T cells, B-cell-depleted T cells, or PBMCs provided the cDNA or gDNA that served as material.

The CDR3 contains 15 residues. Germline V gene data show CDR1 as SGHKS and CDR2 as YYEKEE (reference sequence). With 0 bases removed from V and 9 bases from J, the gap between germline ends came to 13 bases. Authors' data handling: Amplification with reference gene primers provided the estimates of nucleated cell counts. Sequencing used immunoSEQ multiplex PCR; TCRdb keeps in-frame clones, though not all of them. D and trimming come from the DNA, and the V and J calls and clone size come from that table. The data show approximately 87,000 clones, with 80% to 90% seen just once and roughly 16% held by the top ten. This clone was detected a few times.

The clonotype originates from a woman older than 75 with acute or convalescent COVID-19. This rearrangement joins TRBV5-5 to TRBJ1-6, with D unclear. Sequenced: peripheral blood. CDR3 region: CASSLGVAGLSPLHF. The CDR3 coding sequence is TGTGCCAGCAGCTTGGGGGTCGCAGGCCTTTCACCCCTCCACTTT. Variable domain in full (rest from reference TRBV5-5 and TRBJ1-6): DAGVTQSPTHLIKTRGQQVTLRCSPISGHKSVSWYQQVLGQGPQFIFQYYEKEERGRGNFPDRFSARQFPNYSSELNVNALLLGDSALYLCASSLGVAGLSPLHFGNGTRLTVT.